This record covers a single T cell receptor beta chain. The germline V gene has CDR1 MGHRA and CDR2 YSYEKL. CDR3 length: 15 amino acids. Trimming took 0 bases from V and 1 from J, leaving 9 bases between them. The data were taken from a study of T cells in Graves' hyperthyroidism and ophthalmopathy. The CDR3 regions of TCR beta were amplified from RNA transcripts. An initial round of RT-PCR targeting the TCR CDR3 relied on the HTBI primer set. TCRdb redid the calling of the multiplex PCR reads with MiXCR, one entry per CDR3 protein. The table lists over 700,000 distinct CDR3 sequences, 18% of them singletons.

The sequencing sample was made of blood. The sequence came from a woman in her forties or fifties with Graves' hyperthyroidism that later progressed to Graves' ophthalmopathy. The chain employs TRBV4-1 and TRBJ1-2; perhaps TRBD1 as D (5 bases). CDR3 DNA sequence: TGCGCCAGCAGCCAAGATTCAGGGAGTAACTATGGCTACACCTTC. Translating it yields CASSQDSGSNYGYTF.